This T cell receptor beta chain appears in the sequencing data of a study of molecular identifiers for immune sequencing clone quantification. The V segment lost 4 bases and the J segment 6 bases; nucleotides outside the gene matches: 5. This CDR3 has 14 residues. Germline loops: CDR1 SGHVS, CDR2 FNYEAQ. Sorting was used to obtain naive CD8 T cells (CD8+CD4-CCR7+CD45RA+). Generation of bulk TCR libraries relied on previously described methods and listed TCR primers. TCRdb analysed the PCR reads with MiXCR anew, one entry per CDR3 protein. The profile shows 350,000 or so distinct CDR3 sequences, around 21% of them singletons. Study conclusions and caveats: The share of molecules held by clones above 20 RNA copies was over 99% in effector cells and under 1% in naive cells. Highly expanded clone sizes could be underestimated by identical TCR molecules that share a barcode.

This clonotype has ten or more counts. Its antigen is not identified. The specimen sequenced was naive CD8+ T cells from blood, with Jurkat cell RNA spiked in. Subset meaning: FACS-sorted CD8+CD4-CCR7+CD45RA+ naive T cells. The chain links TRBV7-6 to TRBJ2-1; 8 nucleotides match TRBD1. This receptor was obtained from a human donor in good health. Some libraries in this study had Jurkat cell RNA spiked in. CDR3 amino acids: CASSWAGGRNEQFF. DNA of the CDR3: TGTGCCAGCAGCTGGGCAGGGGGCCGCAATGAGCAGTTCTTC.